These 21 T cell receptor beta chains came from one sample sequenced in a study of regulatory T cells in long-lasting Graves disease. Building the TCR beta libraries relied on iRepertoire HTBI primers, and CDR3 regions underwent Arm-PCR. TCRdb re-derived calls from the multiplex PCR reads in MiXCR, one entry per CDR3 protein. The table lists 550,000 to 650,000 distinct CDR3 sequences, 16% of them singletons. Time point specified: newly diagnosed GD, antithyroid drugs for less than 3 months. The TCR library was made from RNA extracted from PBMCs. These same records also appear under a second study, on T cells in Graves' hyperthyroidism and ophthalmopathy.

Sequencing used peripheral blood mononuclear cells (PBMCs), obtained at new diagnosis, from a patient treated with antithyroid drugs. These receptors were obtained from a man between 18 and 29 years old with Graves disease.

Many counts were recorded for this clonotype. The chain employs TRBV27 and TRBJ2-1; 15 bases are shared with TRBD2. Germline CDR1 and CDR2: MNHEY and SMNVEV (reference sequence). The CDR3 extends over 16 amino acids. The V segment lost 6 bases and the J segment 7 bases; nucleotides outside the gene matches: 7. The CDR3 protein is CASRMGLAGGGNEQFF. Written as DNA, the CDR3 is TGTGCCAGCAGGATGGGACTAGCGGGAGGAGGAAATGAGCAGTTCTTC.

This clonotype was found a few times. V and J are TRBV18 and TRBJ1-1, with D unresolved. The CDR3 contains 13 residues. Germline CDR1 reads KGHSH; CDR2 reads LQKENI. The ends were cut back, 5 bases at V and 4 bases at J, with 11 bases in the middle. CDR3 nucleotide sequence: TGTGCCAGCTCATCAACACACCTCACTGAAGCTTTCTTT. This gives the protein CASSSTHLTEAFF.

This chain joins TRBV20-1 and TRBJ2-3; D may match TRBD1 or TRBD2 (5 bases each). The V and J ends lost 3 bases and 0 bases respectively, with 13 bases between them. Germline lookup yields CDR1 DFQATT and CDR2 SNEGSKA (reference sequence). The CDR3 is 15 amino acids. The CDR3 protein is CSARSAGSSTDTQYF. CDR3 DNA sequence: TGCAGTGCTAGGAGTGCAGGGAGTAGCACAGATACGCAGTATTTT.

This clonotype was observed at least ten times. This sequence joins TRBV29-1 and TRBJ2-7, with TRBD1 as a possible D gene (5 bases). The CDR3 extends over 12 amino acids. The V end was cut by 3 bases, the J end by 3 bases, with 9 bases between. The germline gives CDR1 SQVTM, CDR2 ANQGSEA. The CDR3 nucleotides are TGCAGCGTTGACGCAGGGAACTACGAGCAGTACTTC. It codes for CSVDAGNYEQYF.

The rearrangement uses TRBV5-1 and TRBJ2-3; 12 positions agree with TRBD2. The junction had 5 bases not matched to a gene; V was cut back by 1 base and J by 5 bases. The CDR3 is made up of 16 amino acids. Germline V CDR1 and CDR2: SGHRS, YFSETQ. CDR3 nucleotide sequence: TGCGCCAGCAGCTTGACTAGGACTAGCGGGGAAGATACGCAGTATTTT. This encodes CASSLTRTSGEDTQYF.

This clonotype was detected only once. This rearrangement joins TRBV30 to TRBJ2-2; no definite D call. CDR1 and CDR2 (germline): GTSNPN, SVGIG (reference sequence). CDR3 length equals 12 residues. V was cut by 3 bases and J by 7 bases, with 9 bases left in between. The CDR3 region has the DNA TGTGCCTGGAGCTTCGGCAGCGGGGAGCTGTTTTTT. Translated: CAWSFGSGELFF.

This clonotype was counted at least ten times. The chain combines TRBV7-2 with TRBJ1-1, with TRBD1 identical over 9 bases. CDR1 SGHTA and CDR2 FQGNSA come from the germline V gene. The trim removed 2 bases at V and 0 bases at J, leaving 7 bases unmatched. The length of the CDR3 is 17 residues. The CDR3 coding sequence is TGTGCCAGCAGCTTAAAGGACAGGGGCGACATGAACACTGAAGCTTTCTTT. Its translation: CASSLKDRGDMNTEAFF.

The sample holds many counts of this clonotype. The rearrangement uses TRBV2 and TRBJ2-1, with 11 bases that match TRBD2. CDR3 length: 15 amino acids. The germline CDR1 and CDR2 sequences are SNHLY and FYNNEI. V shed 2 bases and J 7 bases; nucleotides not matched to a gene: 4. The CDR3 coding sequence is TGTGCCAGCAGTGAAATACTAGCGGGAGAGAATGAGCAGTTCTTC. It encodes CASSEILAGENEQFF.

The V gene is TRBV5-1, the J gene TRBJ1-4, with D hard to call. Germline-derived CDR1 and CDR2 are SGHRS and YFSETQ. The ends were cut back, 5 bases at V and 3 bases at J, with 8 bases in the middle. This CDR3 is built from 13 residues. The CDR3 bases are TGCGCCAGCAGTGTCTGGTCTAATGAAAAACTGTTTTTT. As protein: CASSVWSNEKLFF.

This clonotype was found many times. The rearrangement links TRBV12-3 or TRBV12-4 to TRBJ1-5; D unresolved. This CDR3 is built from 13 residues. V shed 5 bases and J shed 5 bases, with 10 bases lying between them. The chain's CDR3 is CASSLDGHQPQHF. The DNA for the CDR3 is TGTGCCAGCAGTCTGGACGGCCATCAGCCCCAGCATTTT.

This clonotype showed up many times. The V call is TRBV6-1, the J call TRBJ1-5, with TRBD1 identical over 9 bases. The CDR3 consists of 14 residues. Germline assignment: CDR1 MNHNS and CDR2 SASEGT. The V gene end was trimmed by 7 bases and the J gene end by 5 bases; junction bases not matched to a gene: 6. In DNA form, the CDR3 reads TGTGCCAGCAATACCGGGACAGGGCATCAGCCCCAGCATTTT. Translating it yields CASNTGTGHQPQHF.

V gene TRBV18 combines with J gene TRBJ1-1; 9 bases are a match to TRBD1. The CDR3 runs 14 residues. The germline V gene has CDR1 KGHSH and CDR2 LQKENI. V dropped 4 bases and J dropped 7; count of bases not matched to a gene: 7. CDR3 sequence reads: CASSLQGATVEAFF. The CDR3 coding sequence is TGTGCCAGCTCACTACAGGGGGCGACCGTTGAAGCTTTCTTT.

Worth noting for this clonotype: This is likely an artifact of a read error, given a far larger clone one base away. V and J are TRBV11-2 and TRBJ1-1, with 7 bases that match TRBD1. Germline assignment: CDR1 SGHAT and CDR2 FQNNGV. This CDR3 is built from 14 residues. The CDR3 spells CASSRRDSNTEALF. The CDR3 DNA is TGTGCCAGCAGCCGCCGGGACAGCAACACTGAAGCTCTCTTT.

This clonotype was recorded many times. The chain employs TRBV28 and TRBJ1-2; D ambiguous. In germline, CDR1 is MDHEN, CDR2 SYDVKM. The CDR3 is made up of 12 amino acids. Between the trimmed V and J ends, which lost 3 bases and 7 bases, there was a span of 9 bases. Here the CDR3 reads CASSFRGGGYTF. Written as DNA, the CDR3 is TGTGCCAGCAGTTTTCGGGGAGGTGGCTACACCTTC.

The genes are TRBV29-1 and TRBJ2-2; 10 positions match TRBD1. Germline assignment: CDR1 SQVTM and CDR2 ANQGSEA. This CDR3 has 14 residues. The J segment lost 7 bases and the V segment lost 1 base, leaving 3 bases of the junction unmatched. CDR3 in amino acids: CSVEVDRGGGELFF. The CDR3 region has the DNA TGCAGCGTTGAAGTGGACAGGGGGGGCGGGGAGCTGTTTTTT.

This clonotype was recorded at least ten times. The genes are TRBV28 and TRBJ1-5, with D maybe TRBD1 (6 bases). With 8 bases removed from V and 5 bases from J, the gap between germline ends came to 16 bases. CDR1 MDHEN and CDR2 SYDVKM come from the germline V gene. The CDR3 runs 14 residues. CDR3 sequence (DNA): TGTGCCAGCTGGGACATCCGGCTGGATCAGCCCCAGCATTTT. It codes for CASWDIRLDQPQHF.

The chain joins TRBV19 to TRBJ2-5; 8 bases map to TRBD1. Germline V gives CDR1 LNHDA, CDR2 SQIVND (reference sequence). V shed 5 bases, J shed 1 base, and the junction held 9 bases outside the gene matches. The CDR3 is made up of 16 amino acids. The chain's CDR3 is CASSPLTGAIQETQYF. CDR3 in DNA: TGTGCCAGTAGTCCCCTGACAGGGGCGATCCAAGAGACCCAGTACTTC.

This clonotype was recorded many times. This chain uses TRBV6-1 with TRBJ2-3, with D unresolved. V was clipped by 10 bases and J by 5 bases, with 7 bases between them. The CDR3 is 10 amino acids. Looked up from germline, CDR1 is MNHNS and CDR2 is SASEGT. DNA of the CDR3: TGTGCCACCAACGGAGATACGCAGTATTTT. Its translation: CATNGDTQYF.

A few counts support this clonotype. A much larger clone differs from this one at a single base, so this may be a read error. The chain has TRBV11-1 and TRBJ2-3; D assignment may be TRBD1 or TRBD2 (5 bases each). The germline V gene has CDR1 SGHAT and CDR2 FQDESV (reference sequence). The germline V and J ends were trimmed by 5 bases and 4 bases, with 10 bases remaining between them. The CDR3 length is 13 residues. CDR3 nucleotide sequence: TGTGCCAGCAGCCAAGTGGGGGCAGATACGCAGTATTTT. It yields the protein CASSQVGADTQYF. The variable domain in full, completed from reference TRBV11-1 and TRBJ2-3, reads EAEVAQSPRYKITEKSQAVAFWCDPISGHATLYWYRQILGQGPELLVQFQDESVVDDSQLPKDRFSAERLKGVDSTLKIQPAELGDSAMYLCASSQVGADTQYFGPGTRLTVL.

This clonotype has only a few counts. The chain recombines TRBV5-1 with TRBJ2-1; 13 positions match TRBD2. The germline V gene has CDR1 SGHRS and CDR2 YFSETQ. V dropped 6 bases and J dropped 6; count of bases not matched to a gene: 6. This CDR3 has 15 amino acids. The CDR3 region has the DNA TGCGCCAGCAAAGGGGGACTAGCGGGAACCAATGAGCAGTTCTTC. Protein product: CASKGGLAGTNEQFF.

There are many counts of this clonotype. The rearrangement joins TRBV12-5 to TRBJ2-7; D perhaps matches TRBD1 (6 bases). Germline V gene sequence: CDR1 LGHNT, CDR2 FRNRAP. CDR3 size: 19 residues. Trimming took 0 bases from V and 2 from J, leaving 23 bases between them. CDR3 amino acids: CASGLVPPTKGYRAYEQYF. The CDR3 DNA is TGTGCTAGTGGTTTGGTCCCGCCAACGAAGGGGTACAGGGCCTACGAGCAGTACTTC.